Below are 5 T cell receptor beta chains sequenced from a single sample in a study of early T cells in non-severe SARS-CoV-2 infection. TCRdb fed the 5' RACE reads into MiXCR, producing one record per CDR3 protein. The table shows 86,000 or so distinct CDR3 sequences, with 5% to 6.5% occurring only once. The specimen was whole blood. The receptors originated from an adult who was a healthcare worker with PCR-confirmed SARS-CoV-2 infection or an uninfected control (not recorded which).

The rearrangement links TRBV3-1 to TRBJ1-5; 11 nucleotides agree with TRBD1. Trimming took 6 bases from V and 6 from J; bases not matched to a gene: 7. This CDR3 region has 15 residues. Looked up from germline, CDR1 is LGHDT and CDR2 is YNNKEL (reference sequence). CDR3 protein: CASRTGQGAGQPQHF. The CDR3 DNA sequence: TGTGCCAGCAGAACAGGACAGGGGGCAGGTCAGCCCCAGCATTTT.

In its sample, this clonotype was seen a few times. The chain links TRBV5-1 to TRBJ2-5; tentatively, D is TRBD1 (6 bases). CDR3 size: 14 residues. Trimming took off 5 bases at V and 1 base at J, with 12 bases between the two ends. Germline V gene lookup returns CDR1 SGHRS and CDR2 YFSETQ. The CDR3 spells CASRTRTAQETQYF. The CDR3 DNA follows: TGCGCCAGCAGGACCCGGACAGCCCAAGAGACCCAGTACTTC.

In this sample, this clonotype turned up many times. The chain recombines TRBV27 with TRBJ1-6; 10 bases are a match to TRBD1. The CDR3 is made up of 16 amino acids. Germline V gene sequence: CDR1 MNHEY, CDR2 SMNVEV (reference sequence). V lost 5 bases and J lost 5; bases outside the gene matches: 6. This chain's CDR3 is CASSKLTGGNNSPLHF. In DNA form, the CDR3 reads TGTGCCAGCAGTAAATTGACAGGGGGCAATAATTCACCCCTCCACTTT.

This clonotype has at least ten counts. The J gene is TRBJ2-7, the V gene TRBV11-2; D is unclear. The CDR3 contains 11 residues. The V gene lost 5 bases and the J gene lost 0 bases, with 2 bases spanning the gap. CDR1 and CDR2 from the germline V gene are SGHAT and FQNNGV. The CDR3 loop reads CASSRSYEQYF. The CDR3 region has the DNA TGTGCCAGCAGCCGCTCCTACGAGCAGTACTTC.

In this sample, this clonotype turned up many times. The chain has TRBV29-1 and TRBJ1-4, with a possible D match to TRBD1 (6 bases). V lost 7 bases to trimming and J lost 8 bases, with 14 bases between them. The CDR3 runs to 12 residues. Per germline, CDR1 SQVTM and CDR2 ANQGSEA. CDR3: CSARDNGEKLFF. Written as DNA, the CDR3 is TGCAGCGCCCGGGACAATGGAGAAAAACTGTTTTTT. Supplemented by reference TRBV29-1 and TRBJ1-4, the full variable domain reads SAVISQKPSRDICQRGTSLTIQCQVDSQVTMMFWYRQQPGQSLTLIATANQGSEATYESGFVIDKFPISRPNLTFSTLTVSNMSPEDSSIYLCSARDNGEKLFFGSGTQLSVL.